This T cell receptor beta chain stems from a study of beta chain features in type 1 diabetes. Overall study context: The number of sorted cells examined across all samples was roughly 100,000,000. Study-wide findings and caveats: Significant though moderate, a shortening of TCRB CDR3s appeared in all four CD4+ subsets of Type 1 diabetes patients.

Only one heparinised blood draw was taken per donor, and its volume averaged about 116 mL. As for this clone: What it binds is not known.

Isolated RNA was reverse transcribed in full, so expressed TCRB transcripts were sequenced. Only in-frame clones appear in the TCRdb table, and some are missing; sequencing was by immunoSEQ multiplex PCR. The sample has about 370,000 clones, around a tenth seen once; the top ten hold roughly 0.54%. The sequencing input was central memory CD4+ T cells from blood. The receptor's source is a young man with type 1 diabetes.

Here the CDR3 DNA reads TGTGCCAGCAGCCGCTCGGACAGGGCTGCCCTTGGGCAGTACTTC. This codes for CASSRSDRAALGQYF. This rearrangement joins TRBV28 to TRBJ2-7; TRBD1 matches 8 bases. Trimming at V came to 6 bases and at J to 9 bases, leaving 16 bases not matched to a gene. There are 15 residues in the CDR3. Germline V gene data show CDR1 as MDHEN and CDR2 as SYDVKM.